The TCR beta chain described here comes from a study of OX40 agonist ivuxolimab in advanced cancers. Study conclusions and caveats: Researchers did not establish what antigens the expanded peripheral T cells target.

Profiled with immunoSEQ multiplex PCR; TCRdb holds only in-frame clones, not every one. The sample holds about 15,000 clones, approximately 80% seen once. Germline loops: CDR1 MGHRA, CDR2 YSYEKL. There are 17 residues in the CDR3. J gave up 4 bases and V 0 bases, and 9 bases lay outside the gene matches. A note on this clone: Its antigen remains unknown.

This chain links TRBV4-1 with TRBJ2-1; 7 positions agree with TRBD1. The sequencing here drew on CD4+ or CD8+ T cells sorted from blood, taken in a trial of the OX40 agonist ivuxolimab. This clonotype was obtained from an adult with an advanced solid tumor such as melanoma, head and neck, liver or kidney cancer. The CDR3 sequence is CASSQEKGASPYNEQFF. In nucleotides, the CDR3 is TGCGCCAGCAGCCAAGAGAAGGGGGCAAGTCCTTACAATGAGCAGTTCTTC.